These 7 T cell receptor beta chains share one sample of origin, sequenced in a study of cytomegalovirus exposure and HLA in healthy donors. The protocol was immunoSEQ multiplex PCR, while the TCRdb copy is restricted to in-frame clones and leaves out a portion. The repertoire consists of approximately 300,000 clones, with 86% occurring once and the leading ten covering around 0.84%. Sequencing was done on a sample of PBMCs. The source is a woman aged 18-30 years in good health and CMV-seronegative.

The gene calls are TRBV5-1 and TRBJ2-2; a weak D match, TRBD1 (7 bases). Trimming shortened V by 0 bases and J by 6 bases, and 21 bases separated the two germline ends. Germline CDR1 is SGHRS and CDR2 is YFSETQ. The CDR3 totals 18 residues. CDR3 DNA sequence: TGCGCCAGCAGCTTGGGGGACTCGACAGGGTCGCGCGCCGGGGAGCTGTTTTTT. Its translation is CASSLGDSTGSRAGELFF.

This clone was counted between two and nine times. V usage is TRBV7-9 and J usage is TRBJ1-5; unclear D gene. The V gene's germline CDR1 is SEHNR and CDR2 FQNEAQ (reference sequence). V gave up 4 bases and J gave up 4 bases, with 5 bases separating them. The CDR3 is made up of 12 amino acids. DNA for the CDR3: TGTGCCAGCAGCTCACAGAATCAGCCCCAGCATTTT. Protein product: CASSSQNQPQHF. Variable domain in full (rest from reference TRBV7-9 and TRBJ1-5): DTGVSQNPRHKITKRGQNVTFRCDPISEHNRLYWYRQTLGQGPEFLTYFQNEAQLEKSRLLSDRFSAERPKGSFSTLEIQRTEQGDSAMYLCASSSQNQPQHFGDGTRLSIL.

This rearrangement joins TRBV7-6 to TRBJ1-1, with 8 nucleotides matching TRBD1. CDR1 SGHVS and CDR2 FNYEAQ come from the germline V gene. CDR3 length equals 15 residues. V lost 3 bases and J lost 7; bases outside the gene matches: 10. CDR3 residues: CASSLEGYRGYEAFF. In DNA, the CDR3 is TGTGCCAGCAGCTTGGAAGGGTACAGGGGGTATGAAGCTTTCTTT.

The chain is built from TRBV5-1 and TRBJ2-2; TRBD2 matches 8 bases. Germline V lookup: CDR1 SGHRS, CDR2 YFSETQ. The CDR3 runs to 16 residues. Trimming took 4 bases from V and 2 from J; bases not matched to a gene: 7. The CDR3 is CASSLGGAANTGELFF. In DNA form, the CDR3 reads TGCGCCAGCAGCCTCGGGGGGGCGGCAAACACCGGGGAGCTGTTTTTT.

This chain uses TRBV29-1 with TRBJ2-7; D is possibly TRBD1 (6 bases). Germline values: CDR1 SQVTM, CDR2 ANQGSEA. Trimming shortened V by 7 bases and J by 6 bases, and 16 bases separated the two germline ends. The CDR3 sequence is 12 residues long. The CDR3 bases are TGCAGCGCCTCCGAACAGGGACGCGAGCAGTACTTC. Translation gives CSASEQGREQYF.

The V and J genes are TRBV19 and TRBJ2-6; 8 nucleotides line up with TRBD1. There are 16 residues in the CDR3. V was clipped by 5 bases and J by 2 bases; unmatched bases: 5. Germline V gives CDR1 LNHDA, CDR2 SQIVND (reference sequence). The CDR3 DNA reads TGTGCCAGTAGTCTTCCGGGACAGGCTGGGGCCAACGTCCTGACTTTC. It specifies CASSLPGQAGANVLTF.

Written as DNA, the CDR3 is TGTGCCAGCACCCCCCACAGTGGCGAAAAACTGTTTTTT. Protein: CASTPHSGEKLFF. The rearrangement uses TRBV28 and TRBJ1-4; D unclear. The V gene lost 7 bases and the J gene lost 8 bases, with 14 bases spanning the gap. Germline-derived CDR1 and CDR2 are MDHEN and SYDVKM. The CDR3 is 13 amino acids.